The next 15 T cell receptor beta chains were all read from a single sample in a study of blood T cell repertoires in COVID-19. The data were produced by immunoSEQ multiplex PCR, yet TCRdb's version contains in-frame clones alone and is incomplete. The sample has 250,000 to 350,000 clones, around 87% seen once. Sequenced input: peripheral blood. These receptors were collected from a woman aged 45-60 years who had recovered from COVID-19.

The chain uses TRBV9 and TRBJ2-3; D gene uncertain. The CDR3 totals 15 residues. Trimming cost V 4 bases and J 2 bases, with 14 bases left between them. The V gene's germline CDR1 is SGDLS and CDR2 YYNGEE. In DNA form, the CDR3 reads TGTGCCAGCAGCCAGGCCGGATATCCCACAGATACGCAGTATTTT. Residues: CASSQAGYPTDTQYF.

The V call is TRBV7-2, the J call TRBJ2-7; the D gene is possibly TRBD2 (5 bases). There are 15 residues in the CDR3. V was cut by 2 bases and J by 2 bases, with 13 bases left in between. Germline values: CDR1 SGHTA, CDR2 FQGNSA. The CDR3 DNA reads TGTGCCAGCAGCTTATATCAGCGGACGACCTACGAGCAGTACTTC. The encoded protein is CASSLYQRTTYEQYF. Using reference TRBV7-2 and TRBJ2-7 for the parts outside the CDR3, the full variable domain is GAGVSQSPSNKVTEKGKDVELRCDPISGHTALYWYRQSLGQGLEFLIYFQGNSAPDKSGLPSDRFSAERTGGSVSTLTIQRTQQEDSAVYLCASSLYQRTTYEQYFGPGTRLTVT.

The rearrangement uses TRBV6-5 and TRBJ1-1; 7 bases match TRBD1. V was pared by 5 bases and J by 10 bases, with 7 bases of the junction left unmatched. Per the germline V gene, CDR1 is MNHEY and CDR2 is SVGAGI. CDR3 length: 12 amino acids. The CDR3 nucleotides read TGTGCCAGCAGTCAGGGGGTCGGTAGAGCTTTCTTT. It specifies CASSQGVGRAFF.

This chain links TRBV5-8 with TRBJ1-2, with D possibly being TRBD1 (5 bases). Deletions cut 0 bases from V and 5 bases from J, with 11 bases between. Germline CDR1 is SGHTS and CDR2 is YDEGEE. The CDR3 spans 14 residues. The CDR3, as DNA: TGTGCCAGCAGCTTGGTCAGAAGGGGTTATGGCTACACCTTC. Translating it yields CASSLVRRGYGYTF.

The chain carries TRBV19 and TRBJ2-2, with a possible D match to TRBD1 (6 bases). The CDR3 covers 16 residues. From germline, CDR1 is LNHDA and CDR2 SQIVND (reference sequence). V was clipped by 6 bases and J by 3 bases, with 17 bases between them. The CDR3 sequence: CASRGSGTHYTGELFF. CDR3 nucleotides: TGTGCCAGTAGGGGATCCGGGACACATTACACCGGGGAGCTGTTTTTT. The full variable domain, completed using reference TRBV19 and TRBJ2-2, is DGGITQSPKYLFRKEGQNVTLSCEQNLNHDAMYWYRQDPGQGLRLIYYSQIVNDFQKGDIAEGYSVSREKKESFPLTVTSAQKNPTAFYLCASRGSGTHYTGELFFGEGSRLTVL.

The chain combines TRBV28 with TRBJ1-1; D is undetermined. CDR3 length equals 12 residues. Trimming took 7 bases from V and 8 from J, leaving 14 bases between them. Germline-derived CDR1 and CDR2 are MDHEN and SYDVKM. This CDR3 reads CASKVTAREAFF. Written as DNA, the CDR3 is TGTGCCAGCAAAGTCACAGCCAGAGAAGCTTTCTTT.

This chain joins TRBV6-5 and TRBJ2-4; D perhaps matches TRBD2 (5 bases). V lost 0 bases and J 7 bases, leaving 10 bases between the germline ends. CDR1 MNHEY and CDR2 SVGAGI come from the germline V gene. The CDR3 contains 14 residues. The CDR3 coding sequence is TGTGCCAGCAGTTACTCGCTAAGAGGGAACATTCAGTACTTC. It specifies CASSYSLRGNIQYF.

V gene TRBV5-1 combines with J gene TRBJ1-5; D may be TRBD1 (5 bases). Germline CDR1 reads SGHRS; CDR2 reads YFSETQ. Trimming took off 4 bases at V and 0 bases at J, with 17 bases between the two ends. The CDR3 totals 17 residues. The CDR3 protein is CASSPGTGLSSNQPQHF. Written as DNA, the CDR3 is TGCGCCAGCAGCCCCGGGACGGGACTTTCTAGCAATCAGCCCCAGCATTTT.

The chain is built from TRBV28 and TRBJ2-7, with a possible D match to TRBD2 (6 bases). V was cut by 5 bases and J by 1 base, with 27 bases left in between. The germline CDR1 and CDR2 sequences are MDHEN and SYDVKM. The CDR3 extends over 19 amino acids. The CDR3 loop is CASSPHLSFIAVQSYEQYF. The CDR3 DNA follows: TGTGCCAGCAGTCCTCACCTTAGTTTTATAGCGGTTCAATCCTACGAGCAGTACTTC.

The CDR3 sequence: CASSETSEGLAAYNEQFF. The CDR3 region has the DNA TGTGCCAGCAGTGAAACATCCGAGGGACTAGCGGCGTACAATGAGCAGTTCTTC. This chain joins TRBV2 and TRBJ2-1, with 11 positions matching TRBD2. CDR1 is SNHLY and CDR2 is FYNNEI in the germline V gene. Germline trimming cut 2 bases from V and 4 bases from J; bases unmatched to any gene: 10. The CDR3 length is 18 residues.

The chain recombines TRBV9 with TRBJ2-2; 13 bases fit TRBD2. Per germline, CDR1 SGDLS and CDR2 YYNGEE. With V trimmed by 0 bases and J by 1 base, 9 bases remained unmatched. The CDR3 runs to 20 residues. CDR3 protein: CASSVATPGLAGKNTGELFF. The CDR3 coding sequence is TGTGCCAGCAGCGTAGCGACGCCGGGACTAGCGGGAAAGAACACCGGGGAGCTGTTTTTT.

This clone has only a few counts. The rearrangement links TRBV2 to TRBJ1-1; 9 bases map to TRBD1. CDR1 is SNHLY and CDR2 is FYNNEI in the germline V gene. The CDR3 is 14 residues long. After removal of 8 bases from V and 4 bases from J, the junction contained 8 bases not matched to a gene. The CDR3 is CASGRTGVVTEAFF. The CDR3 DNA sequence: TGTGCCAGCGGCAGGACAGGGGTGGTCACTGAAGCTTTCTTT.

This sequence joins TRBV7-2 and TRBJ2-1; possible D gene TRBD1, 5 bases. Germline CDR1 and CDR2: SGHTA and FQGNSA. The CDR3 length is 15 residues. V was trimmed by 5 bases and J by 2 bases, leaving 13 bases between them. The CDR3 DNA follows: TGTGCCAGCAGCCTACGACAGACGCCCTACAATGAGCAGTTCTTC. Translated: CASSLRQTPYNEQFF.

This chain joins TRBV11-2 and TRBJ2-7; possibly TRBD1 for D (6 bases). Per germline, CDR1 SGHAT and CDR2 FQNNGV. The CDR3 is 16 amino acids. V was clipped by 1 base and J by 6 bases, with 19 bases between them. CDR3: CASSLGLTGRPIEQYF. DNA for the CDR3: TGTGCCAGCAGCTTAGGACTGACAGGACGCCCCATCGAGCAGTACTTC.

The chain carries TRBV9 and TRBJ2-2; 7 positions match TRBD2. The CDR3 length is 17 residues. Germline assignment: CDR1 SGDLS and CDR2 YYNGEE. After removal of 0 bases from V and 5 bases from J, the junction contained 10 bases not matched to a gene. This chain's CDR3 is CASSVANKREGTGELFF. CDR3 sequence (DNA): TGTGCCAGCAGCGTAGCTAATAAGAGGGAGGGAACCGGGGAGCTGTTTTTT. Looking up the rest from reference TRBV9 and TRBJ2-2 gives the full variable domain: DSGVTQTPKHLITATGQRVTLRCSPRSGDLSVYWYQQSLDQGLQFLIQYYNGEERAKGNILERFSAQQFPDLHSELNLSSLELGDSALYFCASSVANKREGTGELFFGEGSRLTVL.